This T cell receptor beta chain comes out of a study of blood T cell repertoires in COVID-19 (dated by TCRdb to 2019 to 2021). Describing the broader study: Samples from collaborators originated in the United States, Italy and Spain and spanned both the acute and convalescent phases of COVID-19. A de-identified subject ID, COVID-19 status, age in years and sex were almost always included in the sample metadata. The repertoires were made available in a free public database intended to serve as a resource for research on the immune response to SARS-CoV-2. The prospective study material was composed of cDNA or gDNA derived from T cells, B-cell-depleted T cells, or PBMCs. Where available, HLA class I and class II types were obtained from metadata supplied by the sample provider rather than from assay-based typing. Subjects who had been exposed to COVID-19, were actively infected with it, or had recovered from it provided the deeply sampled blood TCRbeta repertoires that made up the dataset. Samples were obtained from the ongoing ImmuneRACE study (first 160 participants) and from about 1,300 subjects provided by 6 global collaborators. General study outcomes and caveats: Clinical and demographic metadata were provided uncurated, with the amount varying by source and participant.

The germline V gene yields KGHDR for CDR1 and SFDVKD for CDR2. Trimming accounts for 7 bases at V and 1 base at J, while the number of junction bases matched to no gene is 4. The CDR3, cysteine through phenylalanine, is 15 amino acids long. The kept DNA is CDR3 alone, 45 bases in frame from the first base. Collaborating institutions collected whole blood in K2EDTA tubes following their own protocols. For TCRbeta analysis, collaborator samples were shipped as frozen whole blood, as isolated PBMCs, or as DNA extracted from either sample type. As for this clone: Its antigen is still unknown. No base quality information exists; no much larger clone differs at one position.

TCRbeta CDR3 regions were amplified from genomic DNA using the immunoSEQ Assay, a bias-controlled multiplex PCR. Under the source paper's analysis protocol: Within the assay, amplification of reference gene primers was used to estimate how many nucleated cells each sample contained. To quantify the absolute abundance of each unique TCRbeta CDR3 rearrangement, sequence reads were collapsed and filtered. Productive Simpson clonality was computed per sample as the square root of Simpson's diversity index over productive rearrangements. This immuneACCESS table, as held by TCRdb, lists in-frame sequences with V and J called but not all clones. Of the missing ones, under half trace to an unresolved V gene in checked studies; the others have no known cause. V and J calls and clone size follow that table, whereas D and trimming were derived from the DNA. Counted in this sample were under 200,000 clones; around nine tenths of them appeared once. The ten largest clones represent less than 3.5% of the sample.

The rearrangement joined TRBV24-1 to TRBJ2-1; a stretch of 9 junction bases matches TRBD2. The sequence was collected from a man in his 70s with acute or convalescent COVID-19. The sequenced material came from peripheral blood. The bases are TGTGCCACCAGCGAGCGGGGGGCTTCCTACAATGAGCAGTTCTTC. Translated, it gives CATSERGASYNEQFF.